The TCR beta chain described here comes from a study of vaccination effects on CD4 cells after COVID-19. Study overall: Post-vaccine sampling occurred a median 72 days after the second dose. Cultures used fewer than 2.5 million PBMC per well, about 10 IU/ml IL-2 and 9.5 to 10 ug/ml peptides.

Of note for this clone: What it binds is unknown.

Sequenced by immunoSEQ multiplex PCR; TCRdb stores in-frame clones only, minus some. This table has more than 60,000 clones, just under 75% appearing once. J lost 4 bases, V lost 4 bases, and 8 bases had no gene match. The CDR3 is 19 residues long. Germline CDR1 is KGHDR and CDR2 is SFDVKD. The culture ran for about 11 days, and then CD4+ T cells were isolated. The vaccine given was either BNT162b2 or mRNA-1273, in two doses. Vaccine recipients had no previous SARS-CoV-2 infection; their nucleocapsid antibodies were negative. Cultures received IL-2 medium that replaced half the medium on days 3 and 7. This clonotype was sampled from a human donor who received a COVID-19 vaccine. Here the sequenced sample was CD4+ T cells from PBMCs cultured without peptide, taken after COVID-19 vaccination. This chain joins TRBV24-1 and TRBJ2-2; 16 bases align to TRBD2. In DNA form, the CDR3 reads TGTGCCACCAGTGAACCCGGGACTAGCGGGGGGGCGGTCACCGGGGAGCTGTTTTTT. Its protein is CATSEPGTSGGAVTGELFF.